This passage covers 18 T cell receptor beta chains from one sample sequenced in a study of T-cell memory formation after mild COVID-19. TCRdb reprocessed the 5' RACE reads with MiXCR, giving one entry per CDR3 protein. The sample lists about 350,000 distinct CDR3 sequences, roughly an eighth occurring once. Input material: PBMCs or a T cell subset sorted from them (not recorded which). The receptor source for this set is a man between 18 and 35 years old who had mild COVID-19 (a few samples of this study predate the infection). Cell type and time point are not known.

CDR3 nucleotides: TGCGCCAGCAGCCCCGAGCCGACAGGTATTAATTCACCCCTCCACTTT. It codes for CASSPEPTGINSPLHF. The chain employs TRBV5-1 and TRBJ1-6; perhaps TRBD1 as D (6 bases). Per germline, CDR1 SGHRS and CDR2 YFSETQ. This CDR3 is built from 16 residues. V was trimmed by 4 bases and J by 6 bases, leaving 17 bases between them.

This clonotype was counted only a few times. This chain links TRBV4-3 with TRBJ2-5; 8 bases map to TRBD1. There are 17 residues in the CDR3. Germline V gene data show CDR1 as LGHNA and CDR2 as YSLEER. After removal of 0 bases from V and 4 bases from J, the junction contained 10 bases not matched to a gene. The CDR3 sequence: CASSQDRWGTGGETQYF. CDR3 in DNA: TGCGCCAGCAGCCAAGATCGATGGGGAACAGGGGGAGAGACCCAGTACTTC.

The gene calls are TRBV12-3 or TRBV12-4 and TRBJ2-1, with D possibly TRBD2 on 5 matching bases. This CDR3 has 15 amino acids. Trimming shortened V by 7 bases and J by 8 bases, and 21 bases separated the two germline ends. CDR3 DNA sequence: TGTGCCAGCACCCCATCCGGGAACCCAAGGGATGAGCAGTTCTTC. Protein product: CASTPSGNPRDEQFF.

The chain uses TRBV4-1 and TRBJ2-7, with D unclear. The CDR3 contains 13 residues. Looked up from germline, CDR1 is MGHRA and CDR2 is YSYEKL. Trimming removed 3 bases at V and 3 bases at J, with 9 bases between. DNA for the CDR3: TGCGCCAGCAGCCACCAGATGGGCTACGAGCAGTACGTC. It encodes CASSHQMGYEQYV.

The V call is TRBV28, the J call TRBJ1-5; D remains ambiguous. V dropped 3 bases and J dropped 0 bases, with 12 bases sitting between them. The V gene's germline CDR1 is MDHEN and CDR2 SYDVKM. The CDR3 is made up of 16 amino acids. The CDR3 nucleotides are TGTGCCAGCAGTTTTCGAGATTACTATAGCAATCAGCCCCAGCATTTT. Translating it yields CASSFRDYYSNQPQHF.

There are a few counts of this clonotype. The rearrangement links TRBV11-2 to TRBJ2-5, with a tentative D call TRBD2 (6 bases). V was pared by 5 bases and J by 5 bases, with 21 bases between. The CDR3 covers 16 residues. Germline CDR1 is SGHAT and CDR2 is FQNNGV. DNA for the CDR3: TGTGCCAGCAGCCTACCCTCAGCGGCGGGACGGGAGACCCAGTACTTC. Encoded protein: CASSLPSAAGRETQYF.

The chain uses TRBV5-6 and TRBJ2-2; D possibly corresponds to TRBD2 (5 bases). Germline CDR1 reads SGHDT; CDR2 reads YYEEEE. V was trimmed by 2 bases and J by 1 base, leaving 9 bases between them. The CDR3 is made up of 15 amino acids. In DNA form, the CDR3 reads TGTGCCAGCAGCTTCGCCGGGATGAACACCGGGGAGCTGTTTTTT. This gives the protein CASSFAGMNTGELFF.

J is TRBJ2-3 and V is TRBV3-1; 13 bases align to TRBD2. The CDR3 totals 16 residues. Germline V gene data show CDR1 as LGHDT and CDR2 as YNNKEL (reference sequence). Trimming cost V 4 bases and J 4 bases; bases outside gene matches: 5. CDR3 sequence: CASSPGLAGSPDTQYF. In DNA, the CDR3 is TGTGCCAGCAGCCCGGGACTAGCGGGGTCTCCAGATACGCAGTATTTT.

This sequence joins TRBV30 and TRBJ2-7; no reliable D call. The germline V gene encodes CDR1 GTSNPN and CDR2 SVGIG (reference sequence). The V end was cut by 6 bases, the J end by 4 bases, with 19 bases between. The CDR3 spans 14 residues. The CDR3 DNA is TGTGCCTGCCAAGAGGCACGAAGTTTATACGAGCAGTACTTC. This translates into CACQEARSLYEQYF. Together with reference TRBV30 and TRBJ2-7, the CDR3 gives the full variable domain: SQTIHQWPATLVQPVGSPLSLECTVEGTSNPNLYWYRQAAGRGLQLLFYSVGIGQISSEVPQNLSASRPQDRQFILSSKKLLLSDSGFYLCACQEARSLYEQYFGPGTRLTVT.

The chain couples TRBV15 to TRBJ1-2; 7 bases match TRBD1. The V and J ends lost 0 bases and 6 bases, in that order; junction bases with no gene match: 4. From germline, CDR1 is LNHNV and CDR2 YYDKDF (reference sequence). The CDR3 runs 14 residues. This chain's CDR3 is CATSREKTGDGYTF. The CDR3 DNA follows: TGTGCCACCAGCAGAGAGAAAACAGGGGATGGCTACACCTTC.

Only a few counts were recorded for this clonotype. This sequence joins TRBV6-2 or TRBV6-3 and TRBJ2-7; D is perhaps TRBD2 (6 bases). This CDR3 comprises 12 residues. V was cut by 5 bases and J by 3 bases, with 8 bases left in between. Germline-derived CDR1 and CDR2 are MNHEY and SVGEGT. The CDR3: CASSQGLYEQYF. CDR3 in DNA: TGTGCCAGCAGTCAGGGACTCTACGAGCAGTACTTC.

This clonotype was counted many times. The chain recombines TRBV9 with TRBJ2-1; D gene uncertain. Deletions cut 3 bases from V and 9 bases from J, with 16 bases between. CDR3 size: 14 residues. Germline CDR1 and CDR2: SGDLS and YYNGEE. The CDR3: CASSASSFWGEQFF. The CDR3 DNA follows: TGTGCCAGCAGCGCCTCGAGTTTCTGGGGTGAGCAGTTCTTC. Supplemented by reference TRBV9 and TRBJ2-1, the full variable domain reads DSGVTQTPKHLITATGQRVTLRCSPRSGDLSVYWYQQSLDQGLQFLIQYYNGEERAKGNILERFSAQQFPDLHSELNLSSLELGDSALYFCASSASSFWGEQFFGPGTRLTVL.

This clonotype was observed many times. The V gene is TRBV29-1, the J gene TRBJ2-3; D ambiguous. This CDR3 has 15 amino acids. V dropped 6 bases and J dropped 0 bases, with 16 bases sitting between them. The V gene's germline CDR1 is SQVTM and CDR2 ANQGSEA. Here the CDR3 DNA reads TGCAGCGTCGAGGCCGGAACGAGAAGCACAGATACGCAGTATTTT. It encodes CSVEAGTRSTDTQYF.

The chain carries TRBV10-3 and TRBJ2-1; no clear D. Deletions cut 0 bases from V and 12 bases from J, with 15 bases between. This CDR3 is 14 amino acids long. The germline gives CDR1 ENHRY, CDR2 SYGVKD. The CDR3 sequence: CAISESRPGDRQFF. As DNA, the CDR3 is TGTGCCATCAGTGAGTCGAGACCTGGAGATAGGCAGTTCTTC.

V gene TRBV29-1 combines with J gene TRBJ2-7; TRBD1 matches 9 bases. The CDR3 sequence is 13 residues long. Germline loops: CDR1 SQVTM, CDR2 ANQGSEA. After removal of 6 bases from V and 5 bases from J, the junction contained 8 bases not matched to a gene. CDR3 DNA: TGCAGCGTCGTCCGGGACAGGGTAAACGAGCAGTACTTC. Translated: CSVVRDRVNEQYF.

Many counts were recorded for this clonotype. The V gene is TRBV4-2, the J gene TRBJ2-3; the D call may be TRBD1 or TRBD2 (5 bases each). Germline CDR1 reads LGHNA; CDR2 reads YNFKEQ. The CDR3 has 17 residues. V was shortened by 1 base and J by 3 bases, with 17 bases between the two germline ends. The CDR3 sequence: CASSQAGTPGTTDTQYF. The CDR3 region has the DNA TGTGCCAGCAGCCAAGCAGGTACCCCAGGGACGACAGATACGCAGTATTTT.

The V call is TRBV15, the J call TRBJ2-1, with D maybe TRBD1 (5 bases). The CDR3 runs to 11 residues. The ends were cut back, 5 bases at V and 6 bases at J, with 5 bases in the middle. Germline assignment: CDR1 LNHNV and CDR2 YYDKDF (reference sequence). Here the CDR3 DNA reads TGTGCCACCAGCCAGGGCAATGAGCAGTTCTTC. The encoded protein is CATSQGNEQFF.

The chain employs TRBV12-3 or TRBV12-4 and TRBJ2-1; TRBD2 agrees at 8 bases. J gave up 8 bases and V 7 bases, and 4 bases lay outside the gene matches. This CDR3 is 12 amino acids long. Written as DNA, the CDR3 is TGTGCCAGCAACCCGGGGGGGTATGAGCAGTTCTTC. Its protein is CASNPGGYEQFF.